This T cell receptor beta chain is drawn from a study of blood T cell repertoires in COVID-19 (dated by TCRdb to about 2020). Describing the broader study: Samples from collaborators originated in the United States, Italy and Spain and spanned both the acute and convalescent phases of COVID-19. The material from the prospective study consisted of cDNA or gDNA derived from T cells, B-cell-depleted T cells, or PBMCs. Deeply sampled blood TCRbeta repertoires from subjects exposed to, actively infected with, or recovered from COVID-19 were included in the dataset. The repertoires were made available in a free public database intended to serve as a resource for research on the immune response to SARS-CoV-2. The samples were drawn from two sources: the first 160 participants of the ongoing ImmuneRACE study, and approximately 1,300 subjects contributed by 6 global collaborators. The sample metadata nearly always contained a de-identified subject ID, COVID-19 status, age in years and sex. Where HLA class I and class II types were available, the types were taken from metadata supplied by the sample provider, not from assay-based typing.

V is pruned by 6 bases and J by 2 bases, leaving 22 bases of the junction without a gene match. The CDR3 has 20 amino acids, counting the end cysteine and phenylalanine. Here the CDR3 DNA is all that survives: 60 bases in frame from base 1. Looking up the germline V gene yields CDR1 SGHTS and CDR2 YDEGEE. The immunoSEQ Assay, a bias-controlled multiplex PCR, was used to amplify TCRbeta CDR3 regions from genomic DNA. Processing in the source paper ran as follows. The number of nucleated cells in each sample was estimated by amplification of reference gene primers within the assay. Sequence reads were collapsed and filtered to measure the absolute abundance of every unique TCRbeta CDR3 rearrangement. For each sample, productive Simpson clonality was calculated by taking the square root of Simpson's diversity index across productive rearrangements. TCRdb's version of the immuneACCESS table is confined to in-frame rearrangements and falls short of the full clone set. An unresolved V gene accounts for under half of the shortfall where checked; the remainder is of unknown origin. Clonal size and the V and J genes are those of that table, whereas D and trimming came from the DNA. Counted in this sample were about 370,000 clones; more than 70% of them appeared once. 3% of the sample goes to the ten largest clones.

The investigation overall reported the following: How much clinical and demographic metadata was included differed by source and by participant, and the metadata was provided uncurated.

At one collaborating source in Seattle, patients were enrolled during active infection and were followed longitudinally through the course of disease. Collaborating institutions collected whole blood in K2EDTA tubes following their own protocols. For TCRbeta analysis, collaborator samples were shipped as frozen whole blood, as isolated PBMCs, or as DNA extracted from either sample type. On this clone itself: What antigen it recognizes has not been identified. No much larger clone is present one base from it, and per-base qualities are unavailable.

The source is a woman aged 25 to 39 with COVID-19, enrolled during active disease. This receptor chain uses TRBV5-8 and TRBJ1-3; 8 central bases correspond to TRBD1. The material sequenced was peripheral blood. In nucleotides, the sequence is TGTGCCAGCACCGAGGACAGGGTAAAGTTCGAGAAGAGGCCTGGAAACACCATATATTTT. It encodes CASTEDRVKFEKRPGNTIYF.